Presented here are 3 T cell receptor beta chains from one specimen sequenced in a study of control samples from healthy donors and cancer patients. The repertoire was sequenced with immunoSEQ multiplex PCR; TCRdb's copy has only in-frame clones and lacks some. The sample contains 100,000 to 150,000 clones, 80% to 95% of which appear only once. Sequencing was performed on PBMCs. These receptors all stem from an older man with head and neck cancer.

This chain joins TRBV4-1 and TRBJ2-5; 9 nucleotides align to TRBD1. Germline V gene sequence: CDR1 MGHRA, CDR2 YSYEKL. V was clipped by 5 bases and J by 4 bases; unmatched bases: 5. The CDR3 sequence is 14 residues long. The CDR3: CASSGDRVRETQYF. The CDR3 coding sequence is TGCGCCAGCAGCGGGGACAGGGTACGAGAGACCCAGTACTTC.

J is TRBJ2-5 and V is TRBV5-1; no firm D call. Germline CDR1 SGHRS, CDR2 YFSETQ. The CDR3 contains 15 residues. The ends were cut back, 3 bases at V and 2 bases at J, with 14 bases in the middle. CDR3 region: CASSSAATKQETQYF. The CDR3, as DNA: TGCGCCAGCAGCTCAGCTGCCACGAAGCAAGAGACCCAGTACTTC.

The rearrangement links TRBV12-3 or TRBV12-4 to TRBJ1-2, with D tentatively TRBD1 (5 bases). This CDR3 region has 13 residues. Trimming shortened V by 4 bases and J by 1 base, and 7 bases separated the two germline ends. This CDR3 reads CASSWGSNYGYTF. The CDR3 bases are TGTGCCAGCAGTTGGGGCAGTAACTATGGCTACACCTTC.